This is a list of T cell receptor beta chains from one sample in a study of blood T cell repertoires in COVID-19. Assay used: immunoSEQ multiplex PCR; TCRdb lists only in-frame clones, some missing. In the table there are 260,000 or so clones, around 81% of which are singletons. Sequencing was carried out using peripheral blood. All receptors come from a woman aged 80 or over with COVID-19, enrolled during active disease. Each CDR3 is given with its conserved first and last residue. D genes are given only for firm matches. Clone size appears in some rows only: once, few, many, or a class for an expanded clone.

clone size	V gene	J gene	D gene	CDR3 protein	CDR3 DNA
few	TRBV19	TRBJ1-5	.	CASSLTGNSQPQHF	TGTGCCAGTAGTCTTACAGGGAATAGTCAGCCCCAGCATTTT
.	TRBV2	TRBJ2-7	.	CASSGMAGQLHYEQYF	TGTGCCAGCAGTGGAATGGCGGGACAGTTACACTACGAGCAGTACTTC
.	TRBV7-9	TRBJ2-3	.	CASSLRVGGSDTQYF	TGTGCCAGCAGCTTAAGGGTAGGAGGGTCAGATACGCAGTATTTT
.	TRBV9	TRBJ2-6	.	CASSLDLPGANVLTF	TGTGCCAGCAGCCTAGACCTACCTGGGGCCAACGTCCTGACTTTC
.	TRBV5-6	TRBJ1-1	.	CASSLTGSAEAFF	TGTGCCAGCAGCTTGACAGGGAGCGCTGAAGCTTTCTTT
.	TRBV7-2	TRBJ2-1	TRBD2	CASSFSSAGGINEQFF	TGTGCCAGCAGCTTCTCCTCAGCGGGAGGTATAAATGAGCAGTTCTTC
.	TRBV27	TRBJ1-1	.	CASSAVLGDTEAFF	TGTGCCAGCAGTGCCGTCCTCGGGGACACTGAAGCTTTCTTT
.	TRBV14	TRBJ2-1	.	CASSQGGLKGSYNEQFF	TGTGCCAGCAGCCAAGGGGGACTTAAGGGCTCCTACAATGAGCAGTTCTTC
few	TRBV10-3	TRBJ1-2	.	CATATGTNYGYTF	TGTGCCACCGCGACAGGAACTAACTATGGCTACACCTTC
.	TRBV19	TRBJ2-2	.	CATTRWIRGEANTGELFF	TGTGCCACCACGAGGTGGATACGCGGGGAAGCGAACACCGGGGAGCTGTTTTTT
.	TRBV4-2	TRBJ2-3	TRBD2	CASSQDVAGAITDTQYF	TGTGCCAGCAGCCAAGATGTAGCGGGGGCGATTACAGATACGCAGTATTTT
.	TRBV27	TRBJ1-5	TRBD1	CASSLRQGAGQPQHF	TGTGCCAGCAGTTTAAGACAGGGGGCCGGTCAGCCCCAGCATTTT
.	TRBV15	TRBJ1-5	.	CATSRYRHVGEGNQPQHF	TGTGCCACCAGCAGATACCGACATGTTGGGGAGGGGAATCAGCCCCAGCATTTT
.	TRBV5-1	TRBJ2-5	.	CASSLMGAGETQYF	TGCGCCAGCAGCTTGATGGGGGCGGGAGAGACCCAGTACTTC
.	TRBV7-9	TRBJ1-3	TRBD1	CASSHGDRERGSGNTIYF	TGTGCCAGCAGCCATGGGGACAGGGAGCGGGGCTCTGGAAACACCATATATTTT
.	TRBV4-2	TRBJ2-7	TRBD1	CASSLRTGAVYEQYF	TGTGCCAGCAGCCTCCGCACAGGGGCTGTCTACGAGCAGTACTTC
.	TRBV5-1	TRBJ1-1	TRBD1	CASSLTGANTEAFF	TGCGCCAGCAGCTTAACAGGGGCGAACACTGAAGCTTTCTTT
once	TRBV29-1	TRBJ1-6	TRBD1	CSVMDRGNNSPLHF	TGCAGCGTTATGGACAGGGGGAATAATTCACCCCTCCACTTT
.	TRBV4-3	TRBJ1-2	.	CASSQKGATGYGYTF	TGCGCCAGCAGCCAAAAAGGGGCGACAGGCTATGGCTACACCTTC
once	TRBV5-5	TRBJ1-2	TRBD1	CASSFGGTGDHYGYTF	TGTGCCAGCAGCTTTGGGGGAACAGGGGATCACTATGGCTACACCTTC
.	TRBV7-2	TRBJ2-1	TRBD2	CASSLSGRAFNEQFF	TGTGCCAGCAGCCTTAGCGGGAGGGCCTTCAATGAGCAGTTCTTC
.	TRBV3-1/TRBV3-2	TRBJ1-1	TRBD1	CASRDRGGGEAFF	TGTGCCAGCAGGGACAGGGGAGGTGGTGAAGCTTTCTTT
.	TRBV10-3	TRBJ1-1	.	CAISWGPEAFF	TGTGCCATCAGTTGGGGCCCAGAAGCTTTCTTT
many	TRBV4-2	TRBJ1-5	TRBD1	CASSQVTTTGDYSQPQHF	TGTGCCAGCAGCCAGGTAACGACAACAGGGGATTATAGTCAGCCCCAGCATTTT
.	TRBV5-1	TRBJ2-5	.	CASSLEGLGRETQYF	TGCGCCAGCAGCTTGGAGGGACTCGGCCGGGAGACCCAGTACTTC
few	TRBV5-4	TRBJ1-2	.	CASSFGRGAGGYTF	TGTGCCAGCAGCTTTGGTCGGGGGGCCGGGGGCTACACCTTC
.	TRBV5-4	TRBJ1-1	.	CASTRAERNTEAFF	TGTGCCAGCACCCGTGCGGAGAGGAACACTGAAGCTTTCTTT
.	TRBV30	TRBJ1-5	.	CAWSPQGISNQPQHF	TGTGCCTGGAGTCCCCAGGGGATTAGCAATCAGCCCCAGCATTTT
.	TRBV7-3	TRBJ2-1	TRBD2	CASSPTSGGALVFF	TGTGCCAGCAGCCCGACTAGCGGGGGGGCGTTGGTGTTCTTC
few	TRBV4-2	TRBJ2-7	TRBD2	CASSQGTSSYEQYF	TGTGCCAGCAGCCAAGGGACTAGCAGCTACGAGCAGTACTTC
.	TRBV29-1	TRBJ2-3	.	CSVHGVAAPSTDTQYF	TGCAGCGTCCACGGAGTAGCAGCCCCTAGCACAGATACGCAGTATTTT
.	TRBV11-3	TRBJ2-2	TRBD1	CASSEQGTGELFF	TGTGCCAGCAGCGAACAGGGGACCGGGGAGCTGTTTTTT
.	TRBV9	TRBJ1-5	.	CASSVDGGKPQHF	TGTGCCAGCAGCGTCGACGGGGGGAAGCCCCAGCATTTT
.	TRBV6-5	TRBJ2-5	TRBD1	CASSRDRVEETQYF	TGTGCCAGCAGCCGGGACAGAGTGGAAGAGACCCAGTACTTC
few	TRBV20-1	TRBJ1-2	.	CSVGDGYTF	TGCAGTGTTGGAGATGGCTACACCTTC
.	TRBV29-1	TRBJ2-1	TRBD2	CSVPGLAGGNNEQFF	TGCAGCGTTCCGGGACTAGCGGGAGGGAACAATGAGCAGTTCTTC
.	TRBV12-5	TRBJ1-5	TRBD1	CASGLAPTGTNQPQHF	TGTGCTAGTGGTTTGGCCCCGACAGGGACAAATCAGCCCCAGCATTTT
.	TRBV20-1	TRBJ1-4	.	CSASEGADEKLFF	TGCAGTGCTAGTGAAGGGGCAGATGAAAAACTGTTTTTT
.	TRBV7-2	TRBJ2-6	TRBD1	CASSLWDRTLFGANVLTF	TGTGCCAGCAGCTTGTGGGACAGGACTCTTTTTGGGGCCAACGTCCTGACTTTC
.	TRBV14	TRBJ2-1	.	CASSRGYEQFF	TGTGCCAGCAGCCGGGGCTATGAGCAGTTCTTC
.	TRBV6-2/TRBV6-3	TRBJ2-1	.	CASSHPGYREGNEQFF	TGTGCCAGCAGTCACCCAGGTTACAGGGAAGGTAATGAGCAGTTCTTC
.	TRBV14	TRBJ1-1	.	CASSRQTYTEAFF	TGTGCCAGCAGCAGACAGACCTACACTGAAGCTTTCTTT
.	TRBV10-3	TRBJ2-7	TRBD1	CAISERGQGGFDEQYF	TGTGCCATCAGTGAGCGAGGACAGGGTGGTTTCGACGAGCAGTACTTC
.	TRBV27	TRBJ1-1	.	CASSHGQRMNTEAFF	TGTGCCAGCTCCCACGGACAACGAATGAACACTGAAGCTTTCTTT
.	TRBV7-2	TRBJ2-7	.	CASSLARLNEQYF	TGTGCCAGCAGCTTAGCCAGACTCAACGAGCAGTACTTC
.	TRBV7-3	TRBJ2-7	TRBD1	CASSLTREGAHEQYF	TGTGCCAGCAGCTTAACGCGAGAGGGGGCCCACGAGCAGTACTTC
once	TRBV15	TRBJ1-1	TRBD1	CATSSGTGWDWTEAFF	TGTGCCACCAGCAGCGGGACAGGGTGGGATTGGACTGAAGCTTTCTTT